The 21 T cell receptor beta chains presented below share a single source sample, sequenced in a study of low-dose radiotherapy and immunotherapy resistance in tumors. Covering alpha and beta chains, TRAV- and TRBV-specific primers were used for the first-strand cDNA. TCRs were put through 20 PCR cycles of amplification with Phusion. A constant-region primer and the V-primer adapter served as the primer pair. TCRdb called the reads again in MiXCR, with one record for every CDR3 protein. The sample holds roughly 38,000 distinct CDR3 sequences, around 21% seen once. Time point here: after trial treatment. Treatment: LDRT plus nivolumab, ipilimumab, low-dose cyclophosphamide and aspirin (RACIN trial). The sequencing used PBMCs, collected after low-dose radiotherapy plus immunotherapy. The receptors originated from a female donor with ovarian cancer.

The sample holds many counts of this clonotype. V is TRBV11-2 and J is TRBJ2-1, with D possibly called TRBD1 or TRBD2 (5 bases each). The CDR3 length is 11 residues. Germline V gene data show CDR1 as SGHAT and CDR2 as FQNNGV. V was cut by 6 bases and J by 15 bases, with 15 bases left in between. CDR3 DNA sequence: TGTGCCAGCAGAGACATTCGTGGGGGGTTCTTC. Protein sequence: CASRDIRGGFF.

The table lists this clonotype with many counts. This chain uses TRBV5-1 with TRBJ2-2, with 7 nucleotides matching TRBD2. This CDR3 region has 17 residues. In germline, CDR1 is SGHRS, CDR2 YFSETQ. Germline trimming cut 4 bases from V and 4 bases from J; bases unmatched to any gene: 13. The CDR3 sequence: CASSKTGGRAGTGELFF. The CDR3 nucleotides are TGCGCCAGCAGCAAAACGGGAGGCAGGGCAGGCACCGGGGAGCTGTTTTTT.

DNA for the CDR3: TGTGCCAGTAGTATTACCTTGTTCCCTAGCAATCAGCCCCAGCATTTT. Its protein is CASSITLFPSNQPQHF. The genes are TRBV19 and TRBJ1-5, with no clear D. V lost 3 bases and J lost 0, with 12 bases in between. CDR3 length equals 16 residues. Germline lookup yields CDR1 LNHDA and CDR2 SQIVND (reference sequence).

This clonotype was counted ten times or more. This chain uses TRBV6-5 with TRBJ2-6; TRBD2 aligns across 7 bases. CDR1 MNHEY and CDR2 SVGAGI come from the germline V gene. After removal of 7 bases from V and 1 base from J, the junction contained 4 bases not matched to a gene. The CDR3 has 15 residues. The CDR3 DNA reads as TGTGCCAGCACCAACGGGGGGTCTGGGGCCAACGTCCTGACTTTC. This encodes CASTNGGSGANVLTF.

A word on this clonotype: The likely explanation is a read error, given a far larger clone one base away. V is TRBV5-1 and J is TRBJ1-1; D may be TRBD1 or TRBD2 (5 bases each). The end of the DNA is better explained by TRBJ2-2, so the J call may be wrong. The CDR3 has 15 amino acids. Germline assignment: CDR1 SGHRS and CDR2 YFSETQ. CDR3 region: CASSGDGSNTGELFF. The CDR3, as DNA: TGCGCCAGCAGCGGGGACGGCTCGAACACCGGGGAGCTGTTTTTT.

The sample holds many counts of this clonotype. The V gene is TRBV19, the J gene TRBJ2-2, with D tentatively TRBD1 or TRBD2 (6 bases each). Germline CDR1 reads LNHDA; CDR2 reads SQIVND (reference sequence). This CDR3 is built from 16 residues. As DNA, the CDR3 is TGTGCTAGCCTGTGGGGGGCTAAGTCGGACACCGGGGAGCTGTTTTTT. This gives the protein CASLWGAKSDTGELFF. Together with reference TRBV19 and TRBJ2-2, the CDR3 gives the full variable domain: DGGITQSPKYLFRKEGQNVTLSCEQNLNHDAMYWYRQDPGQGLRLIYYSQIVNDFQKGDIAEGYSVSREKKESFPLTVTSAQKNPTAFYLCASLWGAKSDTGELFFGEGSRLTVL.

Notes on this clonotype: Just one base apart from a much larger clone, this may be a read error. J is TRBJ1-1 and V is TRBV20-1, with a possible D match to TRBD1 (6 bases). The CDR3 is 13 amino acids. Germline CDR1 DFQATT, CDR2 SNEGSKA (reference sequence). V gave up 5 bases and J gave up 8 bases, with 18 bases separating them. The CDR3: CSAPDRWTVEAFF. CDR3 nucleotide sequence: TGCAGTGCTCCGGACCGCTGGACAGTGGAAGCTTTCTTT.

This clonotype was seen ten or more times. The J gene is TRBJ1-2, the V gene TRBV5-1, with D unresolved. The germline V gene has CDR1 SGHRS and CDR2 YFSETQ. V was clipped by 0 bases and J by 2 bases, with 8 bases between them. This CDR3 has 14 residues. This CDR3 reads CASSLEPTNYGYTF. CDR3 nucleotide sequence: TGCGCCAGCAGCTTGGAGCCGACCAACTATGGCTACACCTTC. Variable domain in full (rest from reference TRBV5-1 and TRBJ1-2): KAGVTQTPRYLIKTRGQQVTLSCSPISGHRSVSWYQQTPGQGLQFLFEYFSETQRNKGNFPGRFSGRQFSNSRSEMNVSTLELGDSALYLCASSLEPTNYGYTFGSGTRLTVV.

This clonotype was counted ten times or more. V is TRBV7-2 and J is TRBJ2-2, with 12 bases fitting TRBD1. The junction had 5 bases not matched to a gene; V was cut back by 5 bases and J by 4 bases. The CDR3 is 16 amino acids. The germline CDR1 and CDR2 sequences are SGHTA and FQGNSA. The CDR3 DNA is TGTGCCAGCAGCCCCGGGACAGGGGGCGGCACCGGGGAGCTGTTTTTT. It yields the protein CASSPGTGGGTGELFF.

With regard to this clonotype: The DNA is omitted, as the CDR3 cannot be located on it reliably, and the CDR3 follows TCRdb's listing. The chain combines TRBV21-1 with TRBJ2-5. TRBV21-1 is given as a pseudogene. From its first to its last residue, the CDR3 has 14 amino acids. The CDR3 sequence: CASSKYFAYGTQYF.

The rearrangement links TRBV28 to TRBJ2-7, with TRBD2 identical over 11 bases. The CDR3 totals 13 residues. Germline CDR1 reads MDHEN; CDR2 reads SYDVKM. V was clipped by 8 bases and J by 2 bases; unmatched bases: 2. The CDR3 DNA sequence: TGTGCCAGCGGGACTAGCGGTACCTACGAGCAGTACTTC. Its protein is CASGTSGTYEQYF.

The genes are TRBV5-8 and TRBJ2-1; D perhaps matches TRBD2 (6 bases). The CDR3 has 15 residues. The ends were cut back, 1 base at V and 4 bases at J, with 12 bases in the middle. Germline CDR1 is SGHTS and CDR2 is YDEGEE. The CDR3 DNA reads TGTGCCAGCAGCTTGACGATAGCGGAGTACAATGAGCAGTTCTTC. This gives the protein CASSLTIAEYNEQFF.

In its sample, this clonotype was seen many times. The chain uses TRBV5-1 and TRBJ2-5; D is possibly TRBD2 (8 bases). The CDR3 has 15 amino acids. Germline lookup yields CDR1 SGHRS and CDR2 YFSETQ. V gave up 5 bases and J gave up 1 base, with 15 bases separating them. The CDR3 bases are TGCGCCAGCAGTAGCGGGGACAGCTTCCAAGAGACCCAGTACTTC. Translation: CASSSGDSFQETQYF. The complete variable domain, with remaining parts taken from reference TRBV5-1 and TRBJ2-5, reads KAGVTQTPRYLIKTRGQQVTLSCSPISGHRSVSWYQQTPGQGLQFLFEYFSETQRNKGNFPGRFSGRQFSNSRSEMNVSTLELGDSALYLCASSSGDSFQETQYFGPGTRLLVL.

The V and J genes are TRBV2 and TRBJ2-1; either TRBD1 or TRBD2 may fit D (5 bases each). CDR3 length equals 12 residues. V lost 6 bases and J 8 bases, leaving 11 bases between the germline ends. Germline loops: CDR1 SNHLY, CDR2 FYNNEI. CDR3 loop: CASRPQGHEQFF. CDR3 nucleotide sequence: TGTGCCAGCAGACCTCAGGGACATGAGCAGTTCTTC.

This clonotype was seen a few times. The V gene is TRBV9, the J gene TRBJ2-1, with D perhaps TRBD1 (5 bases). Germline loops: CDR1 SGDLS, CDR2 YYNGEE. This CDR3 region has 16 residues. V was trimmed by 4 bases and J by 2 bases, leaving 16 bases between them. CDR3 residues: CASSPPGTDTYNEQFF. The CDR3 DNA follows: TGTGCCAGCAGCCCTCCTGGCACGGACACCTACAATGAGCAGTTCTTC.

This clonotype was found many times. The chain is built from TRBV7-8 and TRBJ1-5, with D unresolved. The germline gives CDR1 SGHVS, CDR2 FQNEAQ. CDR3 length: 13 residues. V was trimmed by 3 bases and J by 9 bases, leaving 12 bases between them. This CDR3 is CASSLGSLRPQHF. The DNA for the CDR3 is TGTGCCAGCAGCTTGGGAAGCCTTCGGCCCCAGCATTTT.

This clonotype was seen many times. J is TRBJ1-1 and V is TRBV5-1; D unclear. The CDR3 extends over 15 amino acids. Trimming cost V 4 bases and J 1 base, with 14 bases left between them. CDR1 and CDR2 (germline): SGHRS, YFSETQ. CDR3 in amino acids: CASSRFGVGNTEAFF. In DNA, the CDR3 is TGCGCCAGCAGCCGCTTCGGGGTTGGGAACACTGAAGCTTTCTTT.

This clonotype occurred many times. The V call is TRBV11-2, the J call TRBJ2-7; 11 nucleotides align to TRBD2. The CDR3 extends over 17 amino acids. V was clipped by 2 bases and J by 4 bases; unmatched bases: 10. Germline V gene sequence: CDR1 SGHAT, CDR2 FQNNGV. CDR3 bases: TGTGCCAGCAGCTTAACGGCTAGCGGGGGGTTCTTGTACGAGCAGTACTTC. It encodes CASSLTASGGFLYEQYF.

This rearrangement joins TRBV9 to TRBJ2-5, with TRBD2 as a possible D gene (6 bases). CDR1 and CDR2 from the germline V gene are SGDLS and YYNGEE. CDR3 size: 16 residues. V was trimmed by 3 bases and J by 3 bases, leaving 18 bases between them. The CDR3 spells CASSGGHSGTKETQYF. The CDR3 nucleotides read TGTGCCAGCAGCGGGGGCCATAGCGGAACGAAAGAGACCCAGTACTTC.

Written as DNA, the CDR3 is TGTGCCAGCAGCTTAAGTGGGACGGACTACAATGAGCAGTTCTTC. Translation gives CASSLSGTDYNEQFF. The J gene is TRBJ2-1, the V gene TRBV11-3; the D call may be TRBD1 or TRBD2 (5 bases each). V was pared by 2 bases and J by 3 bases, with 11 bases between. CDR3 length: 15 amino acids. Germline V gives CDR1 SGHNT, CDR2 YENEEA.

This clonotype has at least ten counts. The CDR3: CASSYGPRGGRGTEAFF. CDR3 nucleotide sequence: TGTGCCAGCAGTTACGGGCCCAGGGGGGGGCGTGGAACTGAAGCTTTCTTT. This chain uses TRBV6-2 or TRBV6-3 with TRBJ1-1, with 7 bases fitting TRBD1. V lost 2 bases, J lost 5 bases, and 14 bases stayed unmatched. From germline, CDR1 is MNHEY and CDR2 SVGEGT. The CDR3 has 17 amino acids.